The 17 T cell receptor beta chains in this list originate from one sample, sequenced in a study of PD-1 blockade in classical Hodgkin lymphoma. Exposure to brentuximab vedotin varied, and each patient had relapsed following autologous stem cell transplantation. The assay was immunoSEQ multiplex PCR, and TCRdb's table has in-frame clones only and misses some. Among about 97,000 clones listed, approximately 80% were seen once. This specimen was peripheral blood mononuclear cells (PBMCs), taken at baseline. The receptor source for this set is a human donor with classical Hodgkin lymphoma.

This clone showed up just once. The chain joins TRBV5-4 to TRBJ1-1; 8 bases fit TRBD1. CDR1 and CDR2 from the germline V gene are SGHNT and YYREEE (reference sequence). The CDR3 runs to 16 residues. Trimming at V came to 9 bases and at J to 0 bases, leaving 13 bases not matched to a gene. The CDR3 loop is CAIQQGGSLMNTEAFF. CDR3 coding DNA: TGTGCCATTCAACAGGGGGGGTCCCTCATGAACACTGAAGCTTTCTTT.

V and J are TRBV5-1 and TRBJ2-5, with 8 bases fitting TRBD2. CDR1 is SGHRS and CDR2 is YFSETQ in the germline V gene. The CDR3 covers 14 residues. The V segment lost 0 bases and the J segment 5 bases; nucleotides outside the gene matches: 3. CDR3 sequence (DNA): TGCGCCAGCAGCTTGGGCCTAGCGGGTGAGACCCAGTACTTC. Amino acid sequence: CASSLGLAGETQYF.

This chain uses TRBV28 with TRBJ1-4; maybe TRBD1 (5 bases). This CDR3 comprises 14 residues. The V gene lost 8 bases and the J gene lost 4 bases, with 14 bases spanning the gap. Germline-derived CDR1 and CDR2 are MDHEN and SYDVKM. CDR3 nucleotide sequence: TGTGCCAGCCAAATCTGGGGGGTTAATGAAAAACTGTTTTTT. The encoded protein is CASQIWGVNEKLFF.

The gene calls are TRBV10-3 and TRBJ2-3, with 11 bases that match TRBD2. The CDR3 is made up of 19 amino acids. Germline V gene lookup returns CDR1 ENHRY and CDR2 SYGVKD. V lost 5 bases to trimming and J lost 0 bases; unmatched junction nucleotides: 13. CDR3 sequence: CAISPSGLADSLSTDTQYF. CDR3 DNA: TGTGCCATCAGTCCTTCGGGACTAGCGGATTCTCTTAGCACAGATACGCAGTATTTT.

This clone was recorded only once. J is TRBJ1-2 and V is TRBV7-9; no clear D gene. V was cut by 5 bases and J by 7 bases, with 14 bases left in between. This CDR3 has 13 residues. The germline V gene has CDR1 SEHNR and CDR2 FQNEAQ (reference sequence). As DNA, the CDR3 is TGTGCCAGCAGCCCCGGGCAGGAGGGTGGCTACACCTTC. Encoded protein: CASSPGQEGGYTF.

In this sample, this clone turned up a few times. The chain couples TRBV19 to TRBJ1-5; weak D call: TRBD1 (6 bases). The CDR3 is 15 amino acids. V was cut by 5 bases and J by 4 bases, with 15 bases left in between. Looked up from germline, CDR1 is LNHDA and CDR2 is SQIVND (reference sequence). CDR3 sequence reads: CASSARTVPNQPQHF. In DNA, the CDR3 is TGTGCCAGTAGTGCCCGGACAGTCCCTAATCAGCCCCAGCATTTT.

This chain links TRBV19 with TRBJ2-7, with TRBD2 as a possible D gene (5 bases). The CDR3 totals 14 residues. Trimming shortened V by 6 bases and J by 7 bases, and 19 bases separated the two germline ends. Germline CDR1 and CDR2: LNHDA and SQIVND (reference sequence). In DNA, the CDR3 is TGTGCCAGTAGCCTATCAGCGGACTTAGGGGAGCAGTACTTC. Its protein product is CASSLSADLGEQYF.

The chain is built from TRBV5-1 and TRBJ2-2; D is possibly TRBD1 (5 bases). The V end was cut by 0 bases, the J end by 7 bases, with 10 bases between. CDR3 length: 14 residues. Germline CDR1 reads SGHRS; CDR2 reads YFSETQ. CDR3 DNA: TGCGCCAGCAGCTTGGAGGGGCTAGGCGGGGAGCTGTTTTTT. This encodes CASSLEGLGGELFF.

The J gene is TRBJ1-2, the V gene TRBV5-8; D unclear. The CDR3 runs to 11 residues. CDR1 and CDR2 from the germline V gene are SGHTS and YDEGEE. The V end was cut by 1 base, the J end by 8 bases, with 6 bases between. The CDR3 DNA reads TGTGCCAGCAGCTTGATCCAGGGCTACACCTTC. This translates into CASSLIQGYTF. Variable domain in full (rest from reference TRBV5-8 and TRBJ1-2): EAGVTQSPTHLIKTRGQQATLRCSPISGHTSVYWYQQALGLGLQFLLWYDEGEERNRGNFPPRFSGRQFPNYSSELNVNALELEDSALYLCASSLIQGYTFGSGTRLTVV.

The rearrangement uses TRBV12-5 and TRBJ1-4, with 7 bases fitting TRBD1. Germline CDR1 is LGHNT and CDR2 is FRNRAP. V dropped 7 bases and J dropped 4; count of bases not matched to a gene: 12. This CDR3 has 16 amino acids. This CDR3 reads CASANYPGQINEKLFF. CDR3 in DNA: TGTGCTAGTGCCAATTATCCGGGACAGATTAATGAAAAACTGTTTTTT. Full variable domain (missing parts from reference TRBV12-5 and TRBJ1-4): DARVTQTPRHKVTEMGQEVTMRCQPILGHNTVFWYRQTMMQGLELLAYFRNRAPLDDSGMPKDRFSAEMPDATLATLKIQPSEPRDSAVYFCASANYPGQINEKLFFGSGTQLSVL.

The rearrangement uses TRBV14 and TRBJ2-1, with D possibly TRBD2 on 5 matching bases. CDR1 and CDR2 (germline): SGHDN, FVKESK. The CDR3 is made up of 13 amino acids. V gave up 5 bases and J gave up 7 bases, with 12 bases separating them. The DNA of the CDR3 is TGTGCCAGCAGCGGACTTGGGCCAAATGAGCAGTTCTTC. Translated, it gives CASSGLGPNEQFF.

V is TRBV6-1 and J is TRBJ2-7; D might be TRBD2 (6 bases). V lost 9 bases to trimming and J lost 7 bases, with 13 bases between them. The CDR3 contains 11 residues. Looked up from germline, CDR1 is MNHNS and CDR2 is SASEGT. CDR3 DNA sequence: TGTGCCAGGGGGACTCCGGGGGAGCAGTACTTC. This sequence encodes CARGTPGEQYF.

The chain carries TRBV7-2 and TRBJ2-2; D gene unclear. CDR1 is SGHTA and CDR2 is FQGNSA in the germline V gene. V dropped 1 base and J dropped 4 bases, with 7 bases sitting between them. The CDR3 sequence is 14 residues long. CDR3 sequence reads: CASSLDWGTGELFF. CDR3 bases: TGTGCCAGCAGCTTAGATTGGGGCACCGGGGAGCTGTTTTTT.

The CDR3 DNA reads TGCGCCAGCAGTACCGCCCCCTCCTACAATGAGCAGTTCTTC. Translation: CASSTAPSYNEQFF. This sequence joins TRBV5-1 and TRBJ2-1; no clear D gene. Trimming cost V 5 bases and J 0 bases, with 9 bases left between them. The CDR3 spans 14 residues. The germline V gene has CDR1 SGHRS and CDR2 YFSETQ.

The gene calls are TRBV6-1 and TRBJ2-7; D remains unclear. V was cut by 5 bases and J by 2 bases, with 7 bases left in between. This CDR3 contains 12 residues. CDR1 is MNHNS and CDR2 is SASEGT in the germline V gene. The DNA for the CDR3 is TGTGCCAGCAGTTTGGTAGCCTACGAGCAGTACTTC. Translation gives CASSLVAYEQYF.

J is TRBJ2-3 and V is TRBV18; 8 bases match TRBD2. CDR1 and CDR2 from the germline V gene are KGHSH and LQKENI. J gave up 0 bases and V 6 bases, and 8 bases lay outside the gene matches. CDR3 size: 16 residues. The chain's CDR3 is CASSSSSGTSTDTQYF. The CDR3 DNA reads as TGTGCCAGCTCTTCTAGTAGCGGGACTAGCACAGATACGCAGTATTTT. The full variable domain, its missing parts supplied by reference TRBV18 and TRBJ2-3, is NAGVMQNPRHLVRRRGQEARLRCSPMKGHSHVYWYRQLPEEGLKFMVYLQKENIIDESGMPKERFSAEFPKEGPSILRIQQVVRGDSAAYFCASSSSSGTSTDTQYFGPGTRLTVL.

The chain is built from TRBV29-1 and TRBJ1-4; 7 bases map to TRBD1. The ends lost 3 bases at V and 6 bases at J; junction bases unmatched: 4. The CDR3 is 13 amino acids. Looked up from germline, CDR1 is SQVTM and CDR2 is ANQGSEA. The CDR3: CSVEEGADEKLFF. The DNA of the CDR3 is TGCAGCGTTGAGGAGGGGGCTGATGAAAAACTGTTTTTT.